Shown below are 24 T cell receptor beta chains from a single sample sequenced in a study of shared clonotypes between healthy human individuals. Here immunoSEQ multiplex PCR was the method, and the copy in TCRdb shows in-frame clones only, minus some. This repertoire shows 2 million to 2.5 million clones, 95% found once; its top ten account for 0.13%. The source material was naive CD4+ T cells sorted from blood. Subset noted: CD45RA+ positively selected. Source of these receptors: a man between 18 and 35 years old in good health.

The chain recombines TRBV10-1 with TRBJ2-1; tentatively, D is TRBD1 or TRBD2 (5 bases each). Germline V CDR1 and CDR2: WNHNN, SYGVQD (reference sequence). V was shortened by 2 bases and J by 2 bases, with 7 bases between the two germline ends. The length of the CDR3 is 14 residues. The CDR3 DNA reads TGCGCCAGCAGTGAGGGGGGTACCTACAATGAGCAGTTCTTC. The encoded protein is CASSEGGTYNEQFF.

The CDR3 sequence is CASSPDRVEGEQFF. The CDR3 nucleotides read TGTGCCAGCTCACCGGACAGGGTAGAGGGTGAGCAGTTCTTC. The V and J genes are TRBV18 and TRBJ2-1, with 8 bases matching TRBD1. The V gene's germline CDR1 is KGHSH and CDR2 LQKENI. Unmatched junction bases numbered 7, after V lost 3 bases and J lost 9 bases. This CDR3 region has 14 residues.

A remark on this clone: The sample contains more than one DNA sequence encoding this CDR3. This chain links TRBV5-1 with TRBJ2-1; the D is unclear. CDR3 length equals 12 residues. Trimming took off 0 bases at V and 9 bases at J, with 7 bases between the two ends. Germline-derived CDR1 and CDR2 are SGHRS and YFSETQ. The chain's CDR3 is CASSLGLSEQFF. CDR3 nucleotide sequence: TGCGCCAGCAGCTTGGGCCTTAGTGAGCAGTTCTTC.

The rearrangement uses TRBV7-2 and TRBJ2-5, with 13 bases aligning to TRBD2. Germline V gives CDR1 SGHTA, CDR2 FQGNSA. The CDR3 is 19 amino acids. V shed 2 bases and J 6 bases; nucleotides not matched to a gene: 15. For the CDR3, the DNA is TGTGCCAGCAGCTTAAGAACTAGCGGGAGGGCCAACCAACCTAAGACCCAGTACTTC. This encodes CASSLRTSGRANQPKTQYF.

CDR3 bases: TGTGCCAGCTCACCACTGGGACATAGCTCCTACGAGCAGTACTTC. It is translated as CASSPLGHSSYEQYF. The chain combines TRBV18 with TRBJ2-7; possibly TRBD1 for D (6 bases). This CDR3 contains 15 residues. V was clipped by 1 base and J by 0 bases, with 10 bases between them. The germline V gene has CDR1 KGHSH and CDR2 LQKENI.

This chain links TRBV6-5 with TRBJ1-1, with 11 nucleotides matching TRBD1. After removal of 5 bases from V and 3 bases from J, the junction contained 2 bases not matched to a gene. CDR3 length: 14 amino acids. Germline CDR1 MNHEY, CDR2 SVGAGI. The CDR3 DNA reads TGTGCCAGCAGTCGGGACAGGGGGTACACTGAAGCTTTCTTT. This sequence encodes CASSRDRGYTEAFF.

The gene calls are TRBV10-2 and TRBJ2-1, with D unresolved. The germline V and J ends were trimmed by 4 bases and 0 bases, with 16 bases remaining between them. CDR3 length equals 17 residues. CDR1 and CDR2 (germline): WSHSY, SAAADI. This chain's CDR3 is CASSVSPSASSYNEQFF. The CDR3 bases are TGCGCCAGCAGTGTAAGTCCGAGCGCTAGCTCCTACAATGAGCAGTTCTTC.

The V gene is TRBV6-5, the J gene TRBJ2-2, with D perhaps assigned TRBD1 or TRBD2 (6 bases each). Trimming shortened V by 2 bases and J by 4 bases, and 14 bases separated the two germline ends. The CDR3 sequence is 16 residues long. Germline values: CDR1 MNHEY, CDR2 SVGAGI. For the CDR3, the DNA is TGTGCCAGCAGTTACGTGGGGGGCTCGGGCACCGGGGAGCTGTTTTTT. It yields the protein CASSYVGGSGTGELFF.

The genes are TRBV27 and TRBJ2-3, with D uncertain. The CDR3 is 14 residues long. The V end lost 3 bases, the J end lost 1 base, and 8 bases lay between the germline ends. In germline, CDR1 is MNHEY, CDR2 SMNVEV (reference sequence). The CDR3 DNA reads TGTGCCAGCAGTTTTGGAAGGGGCACAGATACGCAGTATTTT. Protein product: CASSFGRGTDTQYF.

On this clone itself: This sample includes further DNA sequences coding for the same CDR3. The chain has TRBV5-1 and TRBJ2-5, with 16 nucleotides matching TRBD2. This CDR3 is 16 amino acids long. From germline, CDR1 is SGHRS and CDR2 YFSETQ. The V and J ends lost 4 bases and 2 bases, in that order; junction bases with no gene match: 2. The chain's CDR3 is CASSTGLAGGQETQYF. In DNA form, the CDR3 reads TGCGCCAGCAGCACGGGACTAGCGGGGGGGCAAGAGACCCAGTACTTC. The full variable domain, with the rest looked up from reference TRBV5-1 and TRBJ2-5, is KAGVTQTPRYLIKTRGQQVTLSCSPISGHRSVSWYQQTPGQGLQFLFEYFSETQRNKGNFPGRFSGRQFSNSRSEMNVSTLELGDSALYLCASSTGLAGGQETQYFGPGTRLLVL.

This clone was found once. This rearrangement joins TRBV6-6 to TRBJ1-2, with D perhaps TRBD1 (5 bases). The CDR3 extends over 14 amino acids. Germline CDR1 and CDR2: MNHNY and SVGAGI (reference sequence). Trimming took off 7 bases at V and 2 bases at J, with 14 bases between the two ends. The DNA for the CDR3 is TGTGCCAGCACCCAGACAGCACTAAACTATGGCTACACCTTC. Translated: CASTQTALNYGYTF.

The chain employs TRBV6-6 and TRBJ2-2; no definite D call. Germline CDR1 reads MNHNY; CDR2 reads SVGAGI (reference sequence). V was clipped by 0 bases and J by 5 bases, with 13 bases between them. The CDR3 consists of 16 residues. The CDR3 coding sequence is TGTGCCAGCAGTTACTCCCACACAGCGAGTACCGGGGAGCTGTTTTTT. It encodes CASSYSHTASTGELFF.

This clone showed up just once. J is TRBJ2-5 and V is TRBV7-9; D is uncertain. Trimming removed 8 bases from V and 1 base from J, with 14 bases in between. CDR3 length: 14 residues. Germline loops: CDR1 SEHNR, CDR2 FQNEAQ (reference sequence). The CDR3 is CASGVVDFQETQYF. The CDR3 nucleotides read TGTGCCAGCGGGGTTGTTGACTTCCAAGAGACCCAGTACTTC.

With respect to this clone: The identical CDR3 is also encoded by other nucleotide sequences in the sample. The chain uses TRBV5-1 and TRBJ2-5; 9 bases are shared with TRBD1. V was pared by 4 bases and J by 2 bases, with 6 bases of the junction left unmatched. The CDR3 contains 15 residues. CDR1 SGHRS and CDR2 YFSETQ come from the germline V gene. CDR3 protein: CASSPGTGLQETQYF. The CDR3 bases are TGCGCCAGCAGCCCCGGGACAGGGCTTCAAGAGACCCAGTACTTC.

The chain joins TRBV28 to TRBJ2-3; D is possibly TRBD1 (6 bases). CDR3 length equals 14 residues. Germline-derived CDR1 and CDR2 are MDHEN and SYDVKM. The V and J ends lost 5 bases and 0 bases respectively, with 9 bases between them. CDR3 in DNA: TGTGCCAGCAGTAAGGGGGTTAGCACAGATACGCAGTATTTT. It encodes CASSKGVSTDTQYF.

CDR3 DNA sequence: TGTGCCATCAGTGAGATAGGGTACGAGCAGTACTTC. Protein sequence: CAISEIGYEQYF. The chain carries TRBV10-3 and TRBJ2-7; D uncertain. This CDR3 spans 12 amino acids. The V end lost 2 bases, the J end lost 4 bases, and 6 bases lay between the germline ends. CDR1 and CDR2 (germline): ENHRY, SYGVKD.

This clone appeared a single time. The chain combines TRBV5-6 with TRBJ2-7; 7 nucleotides align to TRBD1. The germline V gene has CDR1 SGHDT and CDR2 YYEEEE. V dropped 4 bases and J dropped 4; count of bases not matched to a gene: 5. This CDR3 region has 13 residues. The CDR3 region is CASSHGDSYEQYF. CDR3 bases: TGTGCCAGCAGCCACGGGGACAGTTACGAGCAGTACTTC.

V is TRBV4-2 and J is TRBJ2-7; 8 positions agree with TRBD1. In germline, CDR1 is LGHNA, CDR2 YNFKEQ. The CDR3 covers 15 residues. The V and J ends lost 2 bases and 2 bases, in that order; junction bases with no gene match: 5. CDR3 loop: CASSQLGTGTYEQYF. DNA of the CDR3: TGTGCCAGCAGCCAACTCGGGACAGGTACCTACGAGCAGTACTTC.

This rearrangement joins TRBV19 to TRBJ1-1; D remains ambiguous. The CDR3 is 12 residues long. Trimming took 7 bases from V and 0 from J, leaving 6 bases between them. Germline loops: CDR1 LNHDA, CDR2 SQIVND (reference sequence). CDR3 protein: CASIGLNTEAFF. CDR3 sequence (DNA): TGTGCCAGTATCGGTTTGAACACTGAAGCTTTCTTT.

The V call is TRBV10-1, the J call TRBJ2-5; 7 nucleotides match TRBD1. CDR1 and CDR2 (germline): WNHNN, SYGVQD (reference sequence). With V trimmed by 5 bases and J by 5 bases, 5 bases remained unmatched. The CDR3 totals 13 residues. The DNA for the CDR3 is TGCGCCAGCAGTTCACAGGGGTCGGAGACCCAGTACTTC. It codes for CASSSQGSETQYF.

The sample holds one count of this clone. The CDR3 is CAIRGIAGISYEQYF. CDR3 nucleotide sequence: TGTGCCATCAGGGGCATAGCGGGGATTTCCTACGAGCAGTACTTC. V is TRBV10-3 and J is TRBJ2-7, with 8 bases aligning to TRBD2. The CDR3 sequence is 15 residues long. V was clipped by 6 bases and J by 1 base; unmatched bases: 8. Looked up from germline, CDR1 is ENHRY and CDR2 is SYGVKD.

This chain connects TRBV25-1 to TRBJ1-3; no definite D call. The V end was cut by 6 bases, the J end by 0 bases, with 9 bases between. Per the germline V gene, CDR1 is MGHDK and CDR2 is SYGVNS. This CDR3 comprises 14 residues. CDR3 DNA sequence: TGTGCCAGCAGCCTACCGGCCTCTGGAAACACCATATATTTT. As protein: CASSLPASGNTIYF.

The chain links TRBV5-1 to TRBJ2-1; TRBD1 agrees at 10 bases. V shed 2 bases, J shed 4 bases, and the junction held 3 bases outside the gene matches. The CDR3 is 15 amino acids. Germline CDR1 reads SGHRS; CDR2 reads YFSETQ. This CDR3 is CASSFGGQGYNEQFF. The CDR3 bases are TGCGCCAGCAGCTTTGGGGGACAGGGGTACAATGAGCAGTTCTTC.

This clone has just one count. This chain uses TRBV5-8 with TRBJ1-6; no clear D. Deletions cut 1 base from V and 0 bases from J, with 14 bases between. There are 18 residues in the CDR3. Germline assignment: CDR1 SGHTS and CDR2 YDEGEE. CDR3 sequence: CASSLSGRSSSYNSPLHF. In DNA, the CDR3 is TGTGCCAGCAGCTTGTCCGGAAGATCCAGCTCCTATAATTCACCCCTCCACTTT.